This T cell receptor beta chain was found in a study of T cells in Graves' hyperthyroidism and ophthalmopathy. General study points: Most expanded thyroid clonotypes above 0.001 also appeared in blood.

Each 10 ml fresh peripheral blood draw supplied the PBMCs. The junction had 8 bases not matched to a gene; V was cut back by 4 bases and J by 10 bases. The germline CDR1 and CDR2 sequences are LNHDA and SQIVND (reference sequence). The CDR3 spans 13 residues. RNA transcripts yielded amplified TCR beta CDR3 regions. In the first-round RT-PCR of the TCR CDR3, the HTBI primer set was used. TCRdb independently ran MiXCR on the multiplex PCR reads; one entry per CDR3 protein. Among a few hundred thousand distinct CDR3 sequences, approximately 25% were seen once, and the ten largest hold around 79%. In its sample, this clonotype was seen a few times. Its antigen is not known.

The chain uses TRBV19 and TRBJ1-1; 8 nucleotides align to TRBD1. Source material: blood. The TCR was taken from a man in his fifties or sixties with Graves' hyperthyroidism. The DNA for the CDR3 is TGTGCCAGTAGTAGACAGGGGACGGGAGGAGCTTTCTTT. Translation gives CASSRQGTGGAFF. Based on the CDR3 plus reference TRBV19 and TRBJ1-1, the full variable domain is DGGITQSPKYLFRKEGQNVTLSCEQNLNHDAMYWYRQDPGQGLRLIYYSQIVNDFQKGDIAEGYSVSREKKESFPLTVTSAQKNPTAFYLCASSRQGTGGAFFGQGTRLTVV.